This T cell receptor (beta chain) was profiled in a study of blood T cell repertoires in COVID-19. Background on the study: From T cells, B-cell-depleted T cells, or PBMCs came the material, which was cDNA or gDNA.

The protocol was immunoSEQ multiplex PCR, while the TCRdb copy is restricted to in-frame clones and leaves out a portion. The sample records about 46,000 clones, about 89% being singletons. Material: peripheral blood. The sequence was obtained from a human donor in a cohort sampled during active COVID-19.

DNA for the CDR3: TGTGCCAGCAGTCCCAGGGGTCGCAATCAGCCCCAGCATTTT. Protein product: CASSPRGRNQPQHF. The chain uses TRBV6-5 and TRBJ1-5; TRBD1 might be the D (6 bases). The CDR3 spans 14 residues. V dropped 5 bases and J dropped 2 bases, with 10 bases sitting between them. Per germline, CDR1 MNHEY and CDR2 SVGAGI.